A single count supports the clone carrying this T cell receptor (beta chain). Antigen specificity is unknown. This sample stems from a study of response to subunit inactivated influenza vaccine. MiXCR, applied by TCRdb to the RT-PCR reads, yields one record per CDR3 protein. Of 800,000 or so distinct CDR3 sequences detected, 21% appear once; the ten largest clones hold around 9.6%. The study, taken as a whole, reports: The authors proposed limited new T cell recruitment per seasonal influenza vaccination.

The CDR3 is 15 amino acids. V lost 6 bases to trimming and J lost 5 bases, with 19 bases between them. This sample comprised PBMCs from blood, obtained 5 days after vaccination. The origin of this receptor is a middle-aged man who received an inactivated influenza vaccine. This rearrangement joins TRBV12-3 or TRBV12-4 to TRBJ2-5; TRBD1 or TRBD2 may be the D gene (5 bases each). CDR3 in DNA: TGTGCCAGCAGCCCCTCCGGGACCCGGGCGGAGACCCAGTACTTC. Encoded protein: CASSPSGTRAETQYF.